Presented here are 21 T cell receptor beta chains from one specimen sequenced in a study of blood T cell repertoires in COVID-19. The repertoire was sequenced with immunoSEQ multiplex PCR; TCRdb's copy has only in-frame clones and lacks some. The sample has 250,000 to 400,000 clones, around 84% seen once; the top ten hold approximately 1.9%. Specimen: PBMCs or T cells enriched from blood (not recorded which). Every receptor here comes from a woman aged 25 to 39 who had been exposed to COVID-19.

The V gene is TRBV11-2, the J gene TRBJ2-3, with D uncertain. Trimming shortened V by 4 bases and J by 5 bases, and 4 bases separated the two germline ends. The CDR3 sequence is 11 residues long. Germline V gene sequence: CDR1 SGHAT, CDR2 FQNNGV. The CDR3 reads CASSSLDTQYF. As DNA, the CDR3 is TGTGCCAGCAGCTCCTTAGATACGCAGTATTTT.

The gene calls are TRBV12-5 and TRBJ2-5; D not certain. The CDR3 has 11 residues. CDR1 is LGHNT, CDR2 FRNRAP, per germline. V was pared by 6 bases and J by 3 bases, with 5 bases between. The CDR3 DNA sequence: TGTGCTAGTGGCCTAGAAGAGACCCAGTACTTC. It is translated as CASGLEETQYF. Together with reference TRBV12-5 and TRBJ2-5, the CDR3 gives the full variable domain: DARVTQTPRHKVTEMGQEVTMRCQPILGHNTVFWYRQTMMQGLELLAYFRNRAPLDDSGMPKDRFSAEMPDATLATLKIQPSEPRDSAVYFCASGLEETQYFGPGTRLLVL.

The rearrangement joins TRBV28 to TRBJ1-6, with D unclear. With 3 bases removed from V and 1 base from J, the gap between germline ends came to 10 bases. The CDR3 has 16 amino acids. CDR1 is MDHEN, CDR2 SYDVKM, per germline. The CDR3, as DNA: TGTGCCAGCAGTTTGGTGGAGTTGTCCTATAATTCACCCCTCCACTTT. The encoded protein is CASSLVELSYNSPLHF.

The rearrangement uses TRBV9 and TRBJ2-1; D unclear. This CDR3 spans 12 amino acids. Germline lookup yields CDR1 SGDLS and CDR2 YYNGEE. Trimming took 5 bases from V and 9 from J, leaving 12 bases between them. DNA of the CDR3: TGTGCCAGCAGTCCCCAGCGCGGTGAGCAGTTCTTC. Amino acid sequence: CASSPQRGEQFF.

V and J are TRBV5-1 and TRBJ1-2, with D uncertain. The CDR3 is 13 amino acids. V lost 0 bases to trimming and J lost 7 bases, with 10 bases between them. CDR1 is SGHRS, CDR2 YFSETQ, per germline. The CDR3 nucleotides read TGCGCCAGCAGCTTGGGCGGGATGCGTGGCTACACCTTC. It yields the protein CASSLGGMRGYTF.

The chain is built from TRBV2 and TRBJ1-3; TRBD1 matches 9 bases. The CDR3 has 17 residues. Trimming at V came to 2 bases and at J to 2 bases, leaving 7 bases not matched to a gene. Germline V lookup: CDR1 SNHLY, CDR2 FYNNEI. CDR3 protein: CASSEPTGGITGNTIYF. The CDR3 nucleotides read TGTGCCAGCAGTGAACCCACAGGGGGCATCACTGGAAACACCATATATTTT.

This clone was seen a single time. The V and J genes are TRBV9 and TRBJ1-1; 9 bases map to TRBD1. This CDR3 comprises 14 residues. Per the germline V gene, CDR1 is SGDLS and CDR2 is YYNGEE. The V segment lost 0 bases and the J segment 5 bases; nucleotides outside the gene matches: 2. The CDR3 DNA reads TGTGCCAGCAGCGTAGATGGGACAGGGACTGAAGCTTTCTTT. It yields the protein CASSVDGTGTEAFF.

The gene calls are TRBV2 and TRBJ1-5; 12 bases align to TRBD1. The junction had 4 bases not matched to a gene; V was cut back by 4 bases and J by 6 bases. The CDR3 totals 15 residues. Germline lookup yields CDR1 SNHLY and CDR2 FYNNEI. In nucleotides, the CDR3 is TGTGCCAGCAGTGGGGACAGGGGGCTCGGTCAGCCCCAGCATTTT. Translated: CASSGDRGLGQPQHF.

This clone occurred a few times. This sequence joins TRBV9 and TRBJ1-2, with TRBD1 matching over 7 bases. Germline V CDR1 and CDR2: SGDLS, YYNGEE. V shed 4 bases and J 8 bases; nucleotides not matched to a gene: 14. CDR3 size: 15 residues. The CDR3 DNA reads as TGTGCCAGCAGCCCACGGGACAGCGCCAAAAGAGGCTACACCTTC. Translated, it gives CASSPRDSAKRGYTF.

The chain links TRBV7-8 to TRBJ1-3; no reliable D call. Deletions cut 4 bases from V and 4 bases from J, with 20 bases between. CDR1 and CDR2 (germline): SGHVS, FQNEAQ. The CDR3 spans 17 residues. Here the CDR3 DNA reads TGTGCCAGCAGCTCCACCATTGGTACAGCATCCGGAAACACCATATATTTT. Amino acid sequence: CASSSTIGTASGNTIYF. The full variable domain, completed using reference TRBV7-8 and TRBJ1-3, is GAGVSQSPRYKVAKRGQDVALRCDPISGHVSLFWYQQALGQGPEFLTYFQNEAQLDKSGLPSDRFFAERPEGSVSTLKIQRTQQEDSAVYLCASSSTIGTASGNTIYFGEGSWLTVV.

This clone occurred a few times. The chain recombines TRBV4-1 with TRBJ1-3; the D is unclear. This CDR3 has 14 residues. Germline-derived CDR1 and CDR2 are MGHRA and YSYEKL. V was shortened by 6 bases and J by 0 bases, with 9 bases between the two germline ends. This CDR3 is CASSLLSSGNTIYF. The CDR3 bases are TGCGCCAGCAGTCTTTTGAGCTCTGGAAACACCATATATTTT.

The chain links TRBV5-8 to TRBJ1-5; D may be TRBD1 (5 bases). Germline V CDR1 and CDR2: SGHTS, YDEGEE. Trimming pared 6 bases from V and 0 bases from J, leaving 19 bases between. This CDR3 comprises 17 residues. The CDR3 DNA reads as TGTGCCAGCACCCCGGGGACTTACCTTTATAGCAATCAGCCCCAGCATTTT. Translated: CASTPGTYLYSNQPQHF.

The genes are TRBV4-1 and TRBJ1-5, with D uncertain. This CDR3 is 15 amino acids long. The germline CDR1 and CDR2 sequences are MGHRA and YSYEKL. Trimming left V 1 base short and J 7 bases short, with 14 bases between. The CDR3 reads CASSQGQAPGQPQHF. Here the CDR3 DNA reads TGCGCCAGCAGCCAAGGGCAGGCCCCGGGGCAGCCCCAGCATTTT.

This chain uses TRBV5-1 with TRBJ2-7, with TRBD1 as a possible D gene (6 bases). Trimming took off 0 bases at V and 1 base at J, with 8 bases between the two ends. Germline V gene data show CDR1 as SGHRS and CDR2 as YFSETQ. This CDR3 has 14 amino acids. The CDR3 loop is CASSLEGGSYEQYF. The CDR3 region has the DNA TGCGCCAGCAGCTTGGAAGGGGGTTCCTACGAGCAGTACTTC. Supplemented by reference TRBV5-1 and TRBJ2-7, the full variable domain reads KAGVTQTPRYLIKTRGQQVTLSCSPISGHRSVSWYQQTPGQGLQFLFEYFSETQRNKGNFPGRFSGRQFSNSRSEMNVSTLELGDSALYLCASSLEGGSYEQYFGPGTRLTVT.

The chain couples TRBV18 to TRBJ1-1; 9 bases are shared with TRBD1. Trimming cost V 2 bases and J 2 bases; bases outside gene matches: 3. Germline lookup yields CDR1 KGHSH and CDR2 LQKENI. The CDR3 has 15 residues. CDR3 in DNA: TGTGCCAGCTCACCAGCGGGACAGGGAAACACTGAAGCTTTCTTT. This sequence encodes CASSPAGQGNTEAFF.

The chain links TRBV28 to TRBJ2-6, with D perhaps TRBD1 (5 bases). The V end lost 4 bases, the J end lost 2 bases, and 15 bases lay between the germline ends. The CDR3 is made up of 17 amino acids. The germline CDR1 and CDR2 sequences are MDHEN and SYDVKM. CDR3 DNA: TGTGCCAGCAGTTGGAGCCCAGTGGACACTGGGGCCAACGTCCTGACTTTC. Translating gives CASSWSPVDTGANVLTF.

The chain links TRBV28 to TRBJ1-3, with 7 positions matching TRBD1. This CDR3 comprises 15 residues. CDR1 and CDR2 from the germline V gene are MDHEN and SYDVKM. Trimming cost V 4 bases and J 5 bases; bases outside gene matches: 8. CDR3 residues: CASSSSGTERNTIYF. The CDR3 DNA is TGTGCCAGCAGTTCCTCCGGGACAGAACGAAACACCATATATTTT.

This chain connects TRBV5-1 to TRBJ1-3; 7 bases align to TRBD1. With V trimmed by 2 bases and J by 0 bases, 8 bases remained unmatched. This CDR3 region has 17 residues. Germline lookup yields CDR1 SGHRS and CDR2 YFSETQ. The CDR3 coding sequence is TGCGCCAGCAGCTTTGGGACAGACATTCGCTCTGGAAACACCATATATTTT. This gives the protein CASSFGTDIRSGNTIYF.

The chain joins TRBV6-5 to TRBJ2-4; D is perhaps TRBD1 (5 bases). V shed 4 bases and J shed 6 bases, with 13 bases lying between them. CDR3 length: 14 residues. Germline CDR1 and CDR2: MNHEY and SVGAGI. The CDR3 sequence: CASSFVGALNIQYF. The CDR3 DNA reads TGTGCCAGCAGTTTTGTAGGGGCGTTAAACATTCAGTACTTC.

There are a few counts of this clone. Other DNA sequences in the same sample also yield this CDR3. J is TRBJ2-2 and V is TRBV30, with 9 bases lining up with TRBD2. CDR3 length: 14 amino acids. J lost 4 bases, V lost 0 bases, and 0 bases had no gene match. CDR1 is GTSNPN, CDR2 SVGIG, per germline (reference sequence). The CDR3 is CAWSVAGGTGELFF. The CDR3 DNA sequence: TGTGCCTGGAGTGTAGCGGGAGGCACCGGGGAGCTGTTTTTT.

The gene calls are TRBV7-2 and TRBJ2-2; weak D call: TRBD1 (6 bases). The V gene's germline CDR1 is SGHTA and CDR2 FQGNSA. The CDR3 has 15 residues. Trimming removed 1 base at V and 6 bases at J, with 12 bases between. This chain's CDR3 is CASSLVAGVAGELFF. CDR3 in DNA: TGTGCCAGCAGCTTAGTGGCAGGGGTTGCCGGGGAGCTGTTTTTT.